Listed below are T cell receptor beta chains from one sample, sequenced in a study of blood T cells in healthy people across ages. TCRdb ran MiXCR on the 5' RACE reads and lists one entry per CDR3 protein. The sample has some 1.8 million distinct CDR3 sequences; 30% to 40% are singletons. Sequenced input: blood. These TCRs come from a human donor in good health. The conserved cysteine and the conserved F or W are not part of the CDR3 here. The size field is filled for only some rows; it gives once, few, many or a size class.

TRBJ2-7,NA,TRBV6-2/TRBV6-3,ASSRTSGGPGEQY
TRBJ2-6,NA,TRBV15,ATSRRSGASGANVLT
TRBJ1-6,many,TRBV6-6,ASSPDSYNSPLH
TRBJ2-1,NA,TRBV10-3,AISEPGRQVYNEQF
TRBJ1-2,few,TRBV12-3/TRBV12-4,ASSPGQAVNFGYT
TRBJ1-3,NA,TRBV7-9,ATRQGSSGNTIY
TRBJ2-3,few,TRBV12-3/TRBV12-4,ASRKAGGADTQY
TRBJ2-3,NA,TRBV6-6,ASSPRVTQY
NA,NA,TRBV7-2,ASSRPGWACEQY
TRBJ1-2,few,TRBV24-1,ATTRGPDWQDGYT
TRBJ1-2,NA,TRBV12-5,ASGFARFAEFNYGYT
TRBJ2-3,NA,TRBV7-2,ASSLGERVFTDTQY
TRBJ2-1,NA,TRBV24-1,ATSDYYEQF
TRBJ1-2,NA,TRBV6-5,ASRPGQEVPYGYT
TRBJ2-5,NA,TRBV20-1,SAVRRVQEIQY
TRBJ1-6,NA,TRBV6-5,ASSYRGGSPLH
TRBJ1-5,NA,TRBV6-6,ASSLGMDQPQH
TRBJ2-3,NA,TRBV20-1,SARLISTDTQY
TRBJ2-7,few,TRBV7-2,ASSRDRTASYEQY
TRBJ2-7,few,TRBV6-2/TRBV6-3,ASSLNDARETVSYEQY
TRBJ2-7,NA,TRBV15,ATSRDVLAGGYTYEQY
TRBJ2-6,NA,TRBV10-3,AIRGYSGANVLT
TRBJ1-4,few,TRBV20-1,SARSGTDNEKLF
TRBJ2-3,NA,TRBV6-1,ASSEARRQGSDTQY
TRBJ1-2,few,TRBV6-1,ASNPGPRNYGYT
TRBJ2-3,few,TRBV5-1,ASSLGETGIIDTQY
TRBJ2-5,NA,TRBV7-9,ASRLPIAAGQGYGETQY
TRBJ2-2,few,TRBV7-2,ASSLVGVGANTGELF
TRBJ1-2,NA,TRBV7-9,VSSSGQAYYGYT
TRBJ2-1,many,TRBV20-1,SASPGQGVYNEQF
TRBJ1-6,NA,TRBV12-3/TRBV12-4,ASTEWGTNSPLH
TRBJ1-3,once,TRBV7-9,ASSLRGYLDTIY